This T cell receptor beta chain is from a study of regulatory T cells in long-lasting Graves disease. About the research overall: Persistent Graves' disease denoted over 5 years of antithyroid drugs plus positive TSH receptor antibodies.

Unmatched junction bases numbered 9, after V lost 2 bases and J lost 5 bases. CDR3 length: 15 residues. Germline V gene lookup returns CDR1 SGHRS and CDR2 YFSETQ. As for time point: persistent/refractory GD, antithyroid drugs over 5 years with positive TRAb. PBMC RNA was the source of the TCR library. Peripheral blood, at approximately 9 milliliters, went into EDTA tubes. The TCR beta library used iRepertoire HTBI primers with Arm-PCR amplification of CDR3. TCRdb reanalysed the multiplex PCR reads using MiXCR and keeps one entry per CDR3 protein. This sample has more than 650,000 distinct CDR3 sequences, with approximately 29% found just once. Concerning this clonotype itself: What it recognizes is unknown.

Study-level results: Gene preferences differed: TRBV28, TRBJ1-2, TRBJ2-5 in persistent cases.

The chain employs TRBV5-1 and TRBJ1-1; TRBD1 matches at 7 bases. The starting material was peripheral blood mononuclear cells (PBMCs), obtained when the disease was refractory, from a patient treated with antithyroid drugs. This TCR came from a female donor with Graves disease. As DNA, the CDR3 is TGCGCCAGCAGCTTTCGGACAGGAGAGAAGACTGAAGCTTTCTTT. Amino acid sequence: CASSFRTGEKTEAFF.